This TCR beta chain was sequenced during a study of metastatic and nonmetastatic thyroid tumors (dated by TCRdb to between 2020 and 2021). For context, the study as a whole: The researchers compared repertoires between peripheral blood samples and tumor or nodule tissue samples from patients with malignant or benign thyroid disease. Broader findings and caveats from the paper: TCR beta diversity was reported as significantly higher in malignant tumors than in benign nodules, in both blood and tumor samples.

From the cysteine up to the phenylalanine, the CDR3 has a length of 15 residues. Only the CDR3 DNA is retained, 45 bases long and in frame from the first base. The germline V gene provides CDR1 MDHEN and CDR2 SYDVKM. The junction carries 19 bases between V and J, which are trimmed by 9 bases and 5 bases respectively. This clone came up many times. Its antigen has not been determined. Per-nucleotide qualities are absent, and no much larger clonotype sits a single base away. To prepare the library, PCR was applied. Sequencing was carried out with an Illumina HiSeq 4000. High-throughput sequencing was used to profile the CDR3 region of the TCR beta-chain in every patient. The original methods were these. A classifier to discriminate distant-metastatic papillary thyroid cancer patients was built from CDR3 differences across clinicopathological groups. The Shannon index was used to assess repertoire diversity, and the Morisita-Horn index was used to assess tumor-blood repertoire similarity. The public sequencing data were trimmed at Q25 with fastp and processed into clonotypes with MiXCR by TCRdb, which kept only in-frame beta chains. The V and J calls shown here were made by TCRdb, not taken from the authors' results. Here the sample has tens of thousands of clones; roughly 15% occur a single time. Jointly, the top ten make up approximately 23% of the sample.

Before undergoing thyroid surgery, none of the patients had been given any kind of treatment. Using T-cell receptor beta sequencing, the researchers looked back retrospectively at clinical samples from patients, gathered between about 2012 and 2019. The V and J segments used are TRBV28 and TRBJ1-4; a tentative D call is TRBD1 (6 bases match). The sequence was collected from a female donor with papillary thyroid cancer or a benign thyroid nodule (not recorded which). Some clones in this sample may be carry-over from other donors' samples. Material: blood. The CDR3 reads as follows: CASSPQGIGNEKLFF. The nucleotides read TGTGCCAGTTCTCCGCAGGGGATAGGAAATGAAAAACTGTTTTTT.